This T cell receptor (beta chain) came from a study of blood T cell repertoires in COVID-19 (dated by TCRdb to about 2020). With regard to the full study: The collaborator samples originated in the United States, Italy and Spain and spanned the acute and convalescent phases of COVID-19. The prospective study material was composed of cDNA or gDNA derived from T cells, B-cell-depleted T cells, or PBMCs. The dataset comprised deeply sampled blood TCRbeta repertoires from subjects exposed to, actively infected with, or recovered from COVID-19. The repertoires were made available in a free public database intended to serve as a resource for research on the immune response to SARS-CoV-2. The samples were drawn from two sources: the first 160 participants of the ongoing ImmuneRACE study, and fewer than 1,500 subjects contributed by 6 global collaborators. Nearly every sample came with metadata listing a de-identified subject ID, COVID-19 status, age in years and sex. Where available, HLA class I and class II types were obtained from metadata supplied by the sample provider rather than from assay-based typing.

Points on this clone: Its binding antigen is unknown. The sample holds no much larger clone one base away, and base qualities are not on file.

Collaborating institutions collected whole blood in K2EDTA tubes following their own protocols. For TCRbeta analysis, collaborators shipped samples as frozen whole blood, isolated PBMCs, or DNA extracted from either of those sample types. The immunoSEQ Assay, a bias-controlled multiplex PCR, was used to amplify TCRbeta CDR3 regions from genomic DNA. Per the source publication's procedure: Within the assay, amplification of reference gene primers was used to estimate how many nucleated cells each sample contained. To quantify the absolute abundance of each unique TCRbeta CDR3 rearrangement, sequence reads were collapsed and filtered. For each sample, productive Simpson clonality was calculated as the square root of Simpson's diversity index across productive rearrangements. TCRdb obtained this table from immuneACCESS and retained in-frame rearrangements with V and J assigned. These tables miss some clones; where compared with another copy, unresolved V genes account for less than half of the shortfall, and the remainder is unexplained. The V and J calls and clone size are taken from that table; D and trimming were inferred from the DNA. The sample table records about 44,000 clones; about 86% of these occur just once. The ten top clones hold 35% to 50% of the sample.

V and J are truncated by 5 bases and 2 bases respectively, leaving an intervening sequence of 6 bases. The CDR3, cysteine through phenylalanine, is 12 amino acids long. Left in the record is the CDR3 DNA by itself, 36 bases read in frame from the first base. Taken from the germline V gene (reference sequence), the CDR1 and CDR2 loops are SEHNR and FQNEAQ. Findings and caveats that apply to the study as a whole: Clinical and demographic metadata were provided uncurated, with the amount varying by source and participant.

Sequenced input: peripheral blood. The receptor chain draws on TRBV7-9 and TRBJ2-5; the D gene is perhaps TRBD1, from 6 matching bases. This sequence was found in a human donor in a cohort sampled during active COVID-19. In nucleotide form, the sequence is TGTGCCAGCAGCCAGGGGCAAGAGACCCAGTACTTC. Its amino acids are CASSQGQETQYF.